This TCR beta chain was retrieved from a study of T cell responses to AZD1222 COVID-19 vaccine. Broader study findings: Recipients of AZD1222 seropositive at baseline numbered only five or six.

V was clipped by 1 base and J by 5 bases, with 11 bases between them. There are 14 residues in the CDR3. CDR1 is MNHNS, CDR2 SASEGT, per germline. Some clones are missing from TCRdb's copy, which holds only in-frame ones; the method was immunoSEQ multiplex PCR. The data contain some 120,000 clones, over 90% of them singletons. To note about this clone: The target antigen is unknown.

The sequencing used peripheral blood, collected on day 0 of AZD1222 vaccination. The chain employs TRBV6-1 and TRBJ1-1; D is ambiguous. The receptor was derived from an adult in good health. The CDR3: CASSEGLEATEAFF. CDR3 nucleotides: TGTGCCAGCAGTGAAGGCCTCGAGGCAACTGAAGCTTTCTTT.